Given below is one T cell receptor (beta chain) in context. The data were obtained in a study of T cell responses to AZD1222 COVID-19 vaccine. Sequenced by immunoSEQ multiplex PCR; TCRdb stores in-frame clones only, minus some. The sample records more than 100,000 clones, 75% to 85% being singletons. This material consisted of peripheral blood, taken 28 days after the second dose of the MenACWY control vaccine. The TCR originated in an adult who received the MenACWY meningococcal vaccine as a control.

As DNA, the CDR3 is TGTGCCAGTAGTCCCCGGACAGGGGGGTCCGGGGAGCTGTTTTTT. This translates into CASSPRTGGSGELFF. This chain links TRBV19 with TRBJ2-2; 10 nucleotides line up with TRBD1. In germline, CDR1 is LNHDA, CDR2 SQIVND (reference sequence). The V and J ends lost 5 bases and 6 bases, in that order; junction bases with no gene match: 6. The length of the CDR3 is 15 residues.